Listed below are T cell receptor beta chains from one sample, sequenced in a study of blood T cells in healthy people across ages. In TCRdb, the 5' RACE reads were re-called with MiXCR into one record per CDR3 protein. The sample consists of 1.5 million to 2 million distinct CDR3 sequences, 40% to 55% of them appearing once. The specimen was blood. The source is a woman in her 40s in good health. Both conserved end residues are part of each CDR3. Each record gives: V gene, clone size, J gene, D gene, CDR3 protein, CDR3 DNA. D genes are given only for firm matches. Some rows have no size entry. The others give once, few or many, or a class for an expanded clone.

>TRBV6-4|.|TRBJ2-1|TRBD1
CASSDETGYNEQFF
TGTGCCAGCAGTGACGAGACAGGGTACAATGAGCAGTTCTTC
>TRBV6-2/TRBV6-3|.|TRBJ2-1|.
CASKGYYNEQFF
TGTGCCAGCAAAGGCTACTACAATGAGCAGTTCTTC
>TRBV5-1|.|TRBJ2-7|.
CASSLSTGIVHEQYF
TGCGCCAGCAGCTTGTCAACAGGGATTGTTCACGAGCAGTACTTC
>TRBV7-2|.|TRBJ2-4|TRBD2
CASSARLAGGSPIRYF
TGTGCCAGCAGCGCCCGACTAGCGGGGGGATCCCCCATTCGGTACTTC
>TRBV7-2|few|TRBJ2-3|TRBD2
CASSWYSGGVADTQYF
TGTGCCAGCAGCTGGTATAGCGGGGGTGTTGCAGATACGCAGTATTTT
>TRBV6-1|once|TRBJ1-5|.
CASSEALGWPQHF
TGTGCCAGCAGTGAAGCGCTTGGGTGGCCCCAGCATTTT
>TRBV5-1|.|TRBJ1-2|TRBD1
CASSSATGGNYGYTF
TGCGCCAGCAGCTCGGCAACAGGGGGAAACTATGGCTACACCTTC
>TRBV27|once|TRBJ2-7|TRBD1
CASSSPRTGDYEQYF
TGTGCCAGCAGTTCCCCCCGGACAGGGGATTACGAGCAGTACTTC
>TRBV7-6|few|TRBJ2-7|.
CASSFSDYYEQYF
TGTGCCAGCAGCTTCTCAGATTACTACGAGCAGTACTTC
>TRBV4-3|.|TRBJ2-5|.
CASRRVILGNEQYF
TGCGCCAGCAGAAGAGTAATACTGGGCAATGAGCAGTACTTC
>TRBV29-1|many|TRBJ2-5|.
CSVDRGRETQYF
TGCAGCGTTGATCGGGGAAGAGAGACCCAGTACTTC
>TRBV6-5|few|TRBJ2-5|.
CASGASQETQYF
TGTGCCAGCGGAGCCAGCCAAGAGACCCAGTACTTC
>TRBV11-2|few|TRBJ2-5|.
CASSLAAGAGETQYF
TGTGCCAGCAGCTTAGCGGCAGGGGCTGGGGAGACCCAGTACTTC
>TRBV27|.|TRBJ2-7|TRBD1
CASSSSTGGYEQYF
TGTGCCAGCAGTTCCTCGACAGGGGGGTACGAGCAGTACTTC
>TRBV4-3|few|TRBJ2-1|.
CASSQVVTAAEGYNEQFF
TGCGCCAGCAGCCAAGTAGTAACTGCGGCAGAGGGATACAATGAGCAGTTCTTC
>TRBV29-1|many|TRBJ2-3|TRBD2
CSVEGVTSGTDTQYF
TGCAGCGTTGAAGGTGTGACTAGCGGCACAGATACGCAGTATTTT
>TRBV28|.|TRBJ2-7|TRBD1
CASSQPGQPYEQYF
TGTGCCAGCAGTCAGCCGGGACAGCCCTACGAGCAGTACTTC
>TRBV4-3|few|TRBJ2-3|.
CASSPSESTDTQYF
TGCGCCAGCAGCCCCTCGGAGTCCACAGATACGCAGTATTTT
>TRBV2|.|TRBJ2-7|.
CASSGGPTEQYF
TGTGCCAGCAGTGGGGGACCTACCGAGCAGTACTTC
>TRBV4-3|.|TRBJ1-4|.
CASSQEATARNEKLFF
TGCGCCAGCAGCCAAGAGGCGACGGCAAGAAATGAAAAACTGTTTTTT
>TRBV6-6|.|TRBJ2-1|.
CASSSHREIYNEQFF
TGTGCCAGCAGTTCCCACAGGGAAATCTACAATGAGCAGTTCTTC
>TRBV12-3/TRBV12-4|few|TRBJ2-4|.
CASSLHQQNIQYF
.
>TRBV18|.|TRBJ2-5|TRBD2
CASSGGSRETQYF
TGTGCCAGCTCAGGCGGGAGTCGAGAGACCCAGTACTTC
>TRBV5-1|many|TRBJ2-7|TRBD1
CASSSGTGSYEQYF
TGTGCCAGCAGTTCCGGGACAGGATCCTACGAGCAGTACTTC
>TRBV20-1|.|TRBJ1-2|.
CSAQRPASYGYTF
TGCAGTGCCCAAAGACCAGCCAGCTATGGCTACACCTTC
>TRBV7-6|many|TRBJ2-3|.
CASSLRVSTDTQYF
TGTGCCAGCAGCTTACGGGTTAGCACAGATACGCAGTATTTT
>TRBV11-2|few|TRBJ2-4|.
CASSLARGVAKNIQYF
TGTGCCAGCAGCTTAGCCAGAGGGGTAGCCAAAAACATTCAGTACTTC
>TRBV2|.|TRBJ2-5|.
CACIRDLGEQYF
TGTGCCTGCATTAGGGATCTGGGAGAGCAGTACTTC
>TRBV12-3/TRBV12-4|.|TRBJ1-1|.
CASSFPPGTEAFF
TGTGCCAGCAGTTTCCCCCCGGGCACTGAAGCTTTCTTT
>TRBV29-1|.|TRBJ1-1|TRBD1
CSHLRQGGTEAFF
TGCAGCCACCTACGACAGGGTGGCACTGAAGCTTTCTTT
>TRBV21-1|few|TRBJ2-3|.
CASSKRQASTDTQYF
TGTGCCAGCAGCAAAAGGCAGGCTAGCACAGATACGCAGTATTTT
>TRBV6-5|few|TRBJ2-7|TRBD1
CASRAGQGYEQYF
TGTGCCAGCAGAGCGGGACAGGGATACGAGCAGTACTTC
>TRBV20-1|once|TRBJ1-1|TRBD1
CSANSLTGATEAFF
TGCAGTGCTAACTCCTTGACAGGGGCCACTGAAGCTTTCTTT
>TRBV6-4|once|TRBJ1-1|TRBD1
CASDKHPGQEPAGTEAFF
TGTGCCAGCGACAAGCATCCGGGACAGGAACCCGCGGGCACTGAAGCTTTCTTT
>TRBV20-1|.|TRBJ2-1|TRBD2
CSATRLAGGRSSYNEQFF
TGCAGTGCTACCCGACTAGCGGGGGGACGGAGCTCCTACAATGAGCAGTTCTTC
>TRBV7-2|few|TRBJ2-3|TRBD1
CASSLGTGRPDTQYF
TGTGCCAGCAGCTTAGGGACAGGCCGACCAGATACGCAGTATTTT
>TRBV18|once|TRBJ1-2|.
CASSPGRTSLYTF
TGTGCCAGCTCACCAGGGAGGACCTCCCTCTACACCTTC
>TRBV6-2/TRBV6-3|.|TRBJ2-1|.
CAVRRDSYNEQFF
TGTGCCGTCCGGCGGGACTCCTACAATGAGCAGTTCTTC
>TRBV12-3/TRBV12-4|.|TRBJ2-5|.
CASSPAVGGSAEAQYF
TGTGCCAGCAGTCCAGCGGTTGGGGGTTCGGCGGAGGCCCAGTACTTC
>TRBV5-6|few|TRBJ2-7|.
CASSYISESEQYF
TGTGCCAGCAGCTACATAAGTGAGAGCGAGCAGTACTTC
>TRBV4-1|.|TRBJ2-7|.
CASSRGDGSPYEQYF
TGCGCCAGCAGCCGAGGGGACGGGAGCCCCTACGAGCAGTACTTC
>TRBV11-2|.|TRBJ2-7|.
CASSPGGPRDEQYF
TGTGCCAGCAGCCCCGGAGGGCCCCGGGACGAGCAGTACTTC
>TRBV4-1|.|TRBJ2-7|.
CASSQGRDFASDEQYF
TGCGCCAGCAGCCAGGGACGGGACTTCGCCTCTGACGAGCAGTACTTC
>TRBV5-5|once|TRBJ2-5|.
CASSYRSTPNNEQYF
TGTGCCAGCAGCTACAGGTCCACCCCTAACAATGAGCAGTACTTC
>TRBV27|.|TRBJ1-1|.
CASISRVPGGTEAFF
TGTGCCAGCATCTCCCGGGTCCCTGGAGGGACTGAAGCTTTCTTT
>TRBV28|.|TRBJ2-1|TRBD2
CASSQTSGPYNEQFF
TGTGCCAGCAGTCAGACTAGCGGGCCTTACAATGAGCAGTTCTTC
>TRBV29-1|.|TRBJ1-2|TRBD1
CSVEDPSQGAIYGYTF
TGCAGCGTTGAAGATCCCTCCCAGGGGGCGATCTATGGCTACACCTTC
>TRBV7-2|.|TRBJ1-2|TRBD1
CASSSSLIGTADGYTF
TGTGCCAGCAGCTCGAGCTTAATTGGGACAGCCGATGGCTACACCTTC
>TRBV9|.|TRBJ2-3|.
CASSVAPSSTDTQYF
TGTGCCAGCAGCGTAGCTCCCAGTTCCACAGATACGCAGTATTTT
>TRBV11-2|.|TRBJ2-7|TRBD2
CASSQASSGGRDEQYF
TGTGCCAGCAGCCAGGCTTCTAGCGGGGGCCGGGATGAGCAGTACTTC
>TRBV27|few|TRBJ2-3|TRBD2
CASSLSVVPLAGADTQYF
TGTGCCAGCAGTTTATCAGTCGTGCCACTAGCGGGGGCAGATACGCAGTATTTT
>TRBV9|few|TRBJ2-6|.
CASSRATGFGANVLTF
TGTGCCAGCAGTCGAGCAACAGGGTTCGGGGCCAACGTCCTGACTTTC
>TRBV6-5|.|TRBJ2-5|.
CASSPGTTRQETQYF
TGTGCCAGCAGCCCCGGGACAACAAGACAAGAGACCCAGTACTTC
>TRBV28|.|TRBJ1-2|.
CASSSHQWVLNYGYTF
TGTGCCAGCAGTTCACACCAGTGGGTCTTAAACTATGGCTACACCTTC